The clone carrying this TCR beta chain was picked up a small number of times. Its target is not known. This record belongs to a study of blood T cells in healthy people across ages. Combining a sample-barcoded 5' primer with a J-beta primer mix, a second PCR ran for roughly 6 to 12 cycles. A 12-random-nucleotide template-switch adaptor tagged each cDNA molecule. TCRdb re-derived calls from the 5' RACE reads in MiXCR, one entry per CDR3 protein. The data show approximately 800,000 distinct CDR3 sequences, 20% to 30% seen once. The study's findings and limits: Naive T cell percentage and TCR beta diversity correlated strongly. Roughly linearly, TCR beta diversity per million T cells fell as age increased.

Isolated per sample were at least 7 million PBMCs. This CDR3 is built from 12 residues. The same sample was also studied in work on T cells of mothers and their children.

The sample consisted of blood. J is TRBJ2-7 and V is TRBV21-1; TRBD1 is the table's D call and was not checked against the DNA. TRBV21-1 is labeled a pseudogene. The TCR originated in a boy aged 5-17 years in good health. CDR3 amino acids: CASSSRQGSEYF. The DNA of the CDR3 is TGTGCCAGCAGCAGTCGACAGGGGTCGGAGTACTTC.